This T cell receptor (beta chain) was found in a study of radiation and T cells in renal cell carcinoma (dated by TCRdb to 2020 to 2022). Concerning the study at large: The samples were obtained from a clinical trial, where primary renal cell carcinomas were treated with 15 Gy stereotactic body radiation therapy and then removed by nephrectomy 4 weeks afterward. TCR beta sequencing covered 50 to 55 samples in total, comprising around 25 tumors and 27 peripheral blood samples. Across all 53 samples, several million unique CDR3 nucleotide sequences encoding around 2,500,000 unique CDR3 amino acid sequences were identified. Study-wide conclusions, independent of this receptor: Blood repertoire dynamics were not followed beyond 4 weeks after treatment. Top tumor clonotypes rose in blood from baseline to 2 weeks post-radiation, then contracted by 4 weeks, suggesting transient expansion of tumor-resident clones. Because pretreatment tumor biopsies were not available, the study could not determine whether clonotypes were already present within the tumor at baseline. Because the trial had a single-armed design, the trial could not examine how radiation dose or scheduling affected the TCR repertoire.

Including cysteine and phenylalanine, the CDR3 has 13 amino acids. The only DNA kept is the CDR3, 39 bases in frame from the first base. CDR1 is given as LGHNT and CDR2 as FRNRAP, both from the germline V gene. After removal of 5 bases from V and 9 bases from J, the junction retains 2 bases not matched to a gene. About this clone: It has no known antigen specificity. Base qualities are not recorded, but no much larger clone differs from it by a single base.

The time point label for this specimen denotes: baseline pretreatment blood. This sample's treatment or condition label indicates: 15 Gy SBRT to primary tumor, nephrectomy 4 weeks later. To track tumor-enriched clonotypes, serial peripheral blood was sampled from radiation-treated patients at baseline and at 2 weeks and 4 weeks after SBRT. All patients had renal cell carcinoma with clear cell pathology. The QIAamp DNA Blood Mini Kit (Qiagen) was used to prepare genomic DNA for TCR sequencing. The analyses included only samples that passed all quality control checks. Following the manufacturer's recommendations, the immunoSEQ kit was used to generate TCR beta libraries from genomic DNA. To prepare libraries, a first multiplex PCR with proprietary primers was run, followed by a second PCR that added unique barcodes, and a bead cleanup was done after each round. Each sample batch included a kit-provided positive control reaction and a negative control reaction. The final libraries were assessed on an Agilent 4200 TapeStation D1000 ScreenTape, pooled by volume, and quantified by qPCR. An Illumina NextSeq500 fitted with a MidOutput 150-cycle cartridge performed the sequencing, running 156 Read1 cycles and 15 Index1 cycles with the kit's custom primers. The pooled library was loaded at roughly 1 pM with a roughly 20% PhiX control spike-in. Per the source publication's procedure: Vendor-processed data were analyzed in R, with a clonotype defined as all T cells sharing the same CDR3 nucleotide sequence. For clone abundance analyses, frequencies were normalized to the 10,000 most abundant clones in each sample. Before analysis, public T cell clones were removed, and these numbered fewer than six per sample on average. A difference in abundance of at least 32-fold between compartments was used to define tumor-enriched and baseline blood-enriched clonotypes. A beta-binomial differential abundance model was used to identify clonotypes that were expanded or contracted between blood time points. The Baroni-Urbani and Buser coefficient was used to measure tumor-blood repertoire similarity, and groups were compared with two-tailed Wilcoxon tests in R. The clones in this table, taken by TCRdb from immuneACCESS, are in-frame only. Not every clone is retained; where verified, under half of the shortfall comes from an unresolved V gene, and the cause of the rest is unknown. V and J calls and clone size follow that table, whereas D and trimming were derived from the DNA. In this sample the table shows 120,000 to 150,000 clones, about nine tenths of which occur a single time. Approximately 4% of the sample lies in the top ten.

This receptor chain uses TRBV12-5 and TRBJ1-6; 9 of the junction bases match TRBD1. This clonotype originated in a woman in her seventies with renal cell carcinoma. Sequenced here: blood, sampled from a patient whose treatment included radiotherapy and nephrectomy. The sequenced DNA is TGTGCTAGTGGTACGGGACAGGGTTCACCCCTCCACTTT. This codes for CASGTGQGSPLHF.